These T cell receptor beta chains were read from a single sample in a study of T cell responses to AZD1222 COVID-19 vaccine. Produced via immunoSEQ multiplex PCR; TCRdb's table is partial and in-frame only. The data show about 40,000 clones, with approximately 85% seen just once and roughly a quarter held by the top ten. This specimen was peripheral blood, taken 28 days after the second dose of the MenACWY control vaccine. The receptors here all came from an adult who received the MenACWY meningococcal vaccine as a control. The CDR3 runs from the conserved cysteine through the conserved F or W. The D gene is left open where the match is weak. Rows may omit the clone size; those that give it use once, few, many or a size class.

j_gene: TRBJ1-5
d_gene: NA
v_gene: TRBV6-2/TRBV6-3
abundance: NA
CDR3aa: CASSLTGYQPQHF
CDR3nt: TGTGCCAGCAGTTTGACAGGATATCAGCCCCAGCATTTT

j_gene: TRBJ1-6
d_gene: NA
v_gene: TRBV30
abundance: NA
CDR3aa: CAWIGGSGNSPLHF
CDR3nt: TGTGCCTGGATCGGGGGGTCCGGTAATTCACCCCTCCACTTT

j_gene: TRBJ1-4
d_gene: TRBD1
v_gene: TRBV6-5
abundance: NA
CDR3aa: CASSPGGQTARKLFF
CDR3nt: TGTGCCAGCAGCCCCGGGGGACAGACAGCTCGAAAACTGTTTTTT

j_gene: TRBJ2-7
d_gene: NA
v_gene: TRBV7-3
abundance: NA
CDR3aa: CASSLGQISYEQYF
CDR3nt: TGTGCCAGCAGCTTGGGTCAGATATCCTACGAGCAGTACTTC

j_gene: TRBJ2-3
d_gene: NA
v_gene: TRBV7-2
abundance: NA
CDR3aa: CASSPHRGDTQYF
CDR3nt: TGTGCCAGCAGCCCGCATAGAGGGGATACGCAGTATTTT

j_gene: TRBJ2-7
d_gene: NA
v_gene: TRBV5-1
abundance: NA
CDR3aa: CASSLGQSGQYF
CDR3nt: TGCGCCAGCAGCTTGGGCCAGTCTGGGCAGTACTTC

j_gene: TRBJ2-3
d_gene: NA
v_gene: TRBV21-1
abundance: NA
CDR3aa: CASRHEVLSGLSTDTQYF
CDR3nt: TGTGCCAGCAGGCACGAAGTCCTTAGCGGGCTAAGCACAGATACGCAGTATTTT

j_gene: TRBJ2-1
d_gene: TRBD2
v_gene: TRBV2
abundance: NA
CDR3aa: CASRQGLAGGYNEQFF
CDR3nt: TGTGCCAGCAGGCAAGGGCTAGCGGGAGGGTACAATGAGCAGTTCTTC

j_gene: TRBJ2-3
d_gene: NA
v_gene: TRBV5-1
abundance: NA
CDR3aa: CASSLADSSTDTQYF
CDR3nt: TGCGCCAGCAGCTTGGCCGACAGTAGCACAGATACGCAGTATTTT

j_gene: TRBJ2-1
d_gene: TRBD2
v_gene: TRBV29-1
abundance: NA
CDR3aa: CSGGAGGSYNEQFF
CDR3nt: TGCAGCGGAGGAGCGGGAGGGTCCTACAATGAGCAGTTCTTC

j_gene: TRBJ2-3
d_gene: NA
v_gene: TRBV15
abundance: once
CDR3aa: CATTTGTLADTQYF
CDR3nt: TGTGCCACAACGACCGGGACCCTCGCAGATACGCAGTATTTT

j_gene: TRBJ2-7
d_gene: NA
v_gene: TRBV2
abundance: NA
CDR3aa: CASVLLGYEQYF
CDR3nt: TGTGCCAGCGTTCTCCTAGGTTACGAGCAGTACTTC

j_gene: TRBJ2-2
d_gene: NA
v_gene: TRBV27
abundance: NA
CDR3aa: CASSKGGSPGELFF
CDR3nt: TGTGCCAGCTCAAAGGGGGGTTCCCCCGGGGAGCTGTTTTTT

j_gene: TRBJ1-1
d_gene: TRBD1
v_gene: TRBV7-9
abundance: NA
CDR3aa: CASSLVTGVGVTEAFF
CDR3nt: TGTGCCAGCAGCTTAGTTACAGGGGTAGGAGTCACTGAAGCTTTCTTT

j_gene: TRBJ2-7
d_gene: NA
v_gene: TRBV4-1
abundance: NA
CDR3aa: CASSQGPERDEQYF
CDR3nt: TGCGCCAGCAGCCAAGGACCAGAACGAGACGAGCAGTACTTC

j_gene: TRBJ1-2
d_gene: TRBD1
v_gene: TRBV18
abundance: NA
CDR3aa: CASSPSGGDGYTF
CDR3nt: TGTGCCAGCTCACCATCAGGGGGGGATGGCTACACCTTC

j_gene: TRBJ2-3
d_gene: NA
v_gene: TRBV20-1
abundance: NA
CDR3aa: CSASLLGNTDTQYF
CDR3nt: TGCAGTGCTAGTCTCCTAGGAAACACAGATACGCAGTATTTT

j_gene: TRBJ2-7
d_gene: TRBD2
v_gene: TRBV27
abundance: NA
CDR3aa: CASSKLAGGRHEQYF
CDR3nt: TGTGCCAGCAGTAAACTAGCGGGAGGGCGCCACGAGCAGTACTTC

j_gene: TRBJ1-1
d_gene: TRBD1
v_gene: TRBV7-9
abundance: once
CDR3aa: CASSLQGAADTEAFF
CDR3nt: TGTGCCAGCAGCTTGCAGGGGGCGGCGGACACTGAAGCTTTCTTT

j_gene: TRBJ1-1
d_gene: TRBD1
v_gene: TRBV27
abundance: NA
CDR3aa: CASSLYRGSVGRAFF
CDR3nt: TGTGCCAGCAGTTTATACAGGGGTAGTGTCGGGAGAGCTTTCTTT

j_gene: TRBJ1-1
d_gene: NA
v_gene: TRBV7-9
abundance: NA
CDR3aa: CASSLAGMNTEAFF
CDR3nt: TGTGCCAGCAGCTTAGCGGGCATGAACACTGAAGCTTTCTTT

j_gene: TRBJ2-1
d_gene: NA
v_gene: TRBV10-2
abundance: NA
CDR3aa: CASSPGTPHNEQFF
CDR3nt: TGCGCCAGCAGCCCCGGGACGCCTCACAATGAGCAGTTCTTC

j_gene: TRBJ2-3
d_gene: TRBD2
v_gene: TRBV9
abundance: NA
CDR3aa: CASSTLAGYTDTQYF
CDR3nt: TGTGCCAGCAGTACTTTAGCGGGGTACACAGATACGCAGTATTTT

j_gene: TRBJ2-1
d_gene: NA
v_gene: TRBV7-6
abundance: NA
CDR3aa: CASSLGLSQRNEQFF
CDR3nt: TGTGCCAGCAGCTTAGGACTATCCCAACGGAATGAGCAGTTCTTC

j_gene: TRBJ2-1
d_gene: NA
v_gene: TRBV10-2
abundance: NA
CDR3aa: CASRLGLYNEQFF
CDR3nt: TGCGCCAGCCGATTGGGACTTTACAATGAGCAGTTCTTC

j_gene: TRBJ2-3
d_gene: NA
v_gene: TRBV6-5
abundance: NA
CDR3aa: CASSYSGRGGTQYF
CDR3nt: TGTGCCAGCAGTTACTCCGGCAGGGGAGGTACGCAGTATTTT

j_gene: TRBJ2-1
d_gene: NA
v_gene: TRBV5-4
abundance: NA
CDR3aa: CASSPDSTYNEQFF
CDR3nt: TGTGCCAGCAGCCCAGACAGTACCTACAATGAGCAGTTCTTC